Sequencing of this T cell receptor (beta chain) was carried out in a study of blood T cells in healthy people across ages. Study-wide points: Observed TCR beta diversity per million T cells went down as age went up. This fall followed a roughly linear course with age. For the donors, CMV status was unknown and possibly confounded expanded clonotype changes.

Alongside a J-beta primer mix, a sample-barcoded 5' primer served in a second PCR lasting about 6 to 11 cycles. A 12-random-nucleotide template-switch adaptor tagged each cDNA molecule. TCRdb re-analysed the 5' RACE reads in MiXCR, keeping a single row per CDR3 protein. This repertoire shows some 920,000 distinct CDR3 sequences, roughly half found once; its top ten account for over 20%. For every donor, a draw yielded 9.5 to 10 milliliters of peripheral blood. This clonotype showed up just a few times. Its antigen remains unidentified. This receptor was taken from a woman aged 55-69 years in good health. Input material: blood.

CDR3 sequence (DNA): TGCGCCAGCAGCTTGGTTCTAGCGGGAGGAGCCTACGAGCAGTACTTC. Translation gives CASSLVLAGGAYEQYF. The chain couples TRBV5-1 to TRBJ2-7; 11 bases are shared with TRBD2. The CDR3 is 16 residues long. Germline V CDR1 and CDR2: SGHRS, YFSETQ. The junction had 4 bases not matched to a gene; V was cut back by 0 bases and J by 2 bases.